A few counts support the clone carrying this T cell receptor beta chain. This record comes from a study of blood T cell repertoires in COVID-19. For the study at large: The cDNA or gDNA used as material had been derived from T cells, B-cell-depleted T cells, or PBMCs.

As processed by the authors: Reference gene primer amplification gave nucleated cell count estimates. Assay: immunoSEQ multiplex PCR; the TCRdb copy retains only in-frame clones and omits some. D and trimming come from the DNA, and the V and J calls and clone size come from that table. Counted here are over 120,000 clones, approximately 80% occurring once; the ten biggest clones make up about 10%. This receptor was obtained from a man in his sixties with active or convalescent COVID-19. Sequencing input: peripheral blood.

The CDR3 loop is CASSIGHRGRGGELFF. CDR3 nucleotides: TGTGCCAGTAGTATAGGTCACAGGGGGCGCGGCGGGGAGCTGTTTTTT. V gene TRBV19 combines with J gene TRBJ2-2; 9 bases match TRBD1. With V trimmed by 1 base and J by 7 bases, 7 bases remained unmatched. This CDR3 region has 16 residues. Germline CDR1 reads LNHDA; CDR2 reads SQIVND (reference sequence).